This T cell receptor (beta chain) was obtained from a study of blood T cell repertoires in COVID-19 (dated by TCRdb to about 2020). Background for the entire study: Samples covering the acute and convalescent phases of COVID-19 were provided by collaborators in the United States, Italy and Spain. The material from the prospective study consisted of cDNA or gDNA derived from T cells, B-cell-depleted T cells, or PBMCs. Subjects who had been exposed to COVID-19, were actively infected with it, or had recovered from it provided the deeply sampled blood TCRbeta repertoires that made up the dataset. A freely available public database, intended as a resource for researchers studying the immune response to SARS-CoV-2, is where the repertoires were released. The samples were drawn from two sources: the first 160 participants of the ongoing ImmuneRACE study, and 1,200 or so subjects contributed by 6 global collaborators. A de-identified subject ID, COVID-19 status, age in years and sex were almost always included in the sample metadata. Where available, HLA class I and class II types were obtained from metadata supplied by the sample provider rather than from assay-based typing.

TCRbeta CDR3 regions were amplified from genomic DNA using the immunoSEQ Assay, a bias-controlled multiplex PCR. Turning to the authors' computational methods: Nucleated cell counts per sample were estimated from amplification of reference gene primers within the assay. To quantify the absolute abundance of each unique TCRbeta CDR3 rearrangement, sequence reads were collapsed and filtered. Productive Simpson clonality was computed per sample as the square root of Simpson's diversity index over productive rearrangements. What TCRdb holds here is the immuneACCESS table cut down to in-frame rearrangements. Part of the clones is not present; checked against another copy, under half of the missing clones reflect an unresolved V gene, and the others are unexplained. V and J calls and clone size are given by that table; D and trimming were obtained from the DNA. This sample has about 240,000 clones in its table, and 75% to 90% of those were observed once. The ten largest clones take up 2.5% to 3.5% of the sample.

The investigation overall reported the following: How much clinical and demographic metadata was included differed by source and by participant, and the metadata was provided uncurated.

Of note for this clone: Its binding antigen is unknown. Within one base of it there is no much larger clone, and no base qualities were kept.

Participants in the prospective study were aged roughly 18 to 100 years, lived in some 24 United States geographic areas, and enrolled through a virtual design. Cohort assignment in the prospective study relied on participant-reported clinical history from a screening survey and a study questionnaire. In the prospective study, mobile phlebotomists collected whole blood, serum and a nasopharyngeal or oropharyngeal swab from each participant. Over a roughly 2-month period, participants in the prospective study had the option of providing additional blood draws and questionnaires. Before DNA extraction, blood samples from the prospective study were shipped at room temperature or frozen. Material for sequencing was PBMCs or T cells enriched from blood (not recorded which). This clonotype was obtained from a woman aged 40 to 50 with acute COVID-19.

CDR3 sequence: CATHDRWTSGPVSSNEQFF. The nucleotides are TGTGCCACCCACGACCGTTGGACTAGCGGACCCGTATCGTCCAATGAGCAGTTCTTC. The sequence is built from TRBV19 and TRBJ2-1, and 10 junction bases match TRBD2. The CDR3 measures 19 amino acids from cysteine to phenylalanine. Of the read, only the CDR3 DNA is kept; its 57 bases are in frame from base 1. CDR1 and CDR2 were assigned from the germline V gene (reference sequence) as LNHDA and SQIVND. Trimming removed 10 bases from V and 6 bases from J; the gene matches leave 24 bases unexplained. Beyond the CDR3, the reference TRBV19 and TRBJ2-1 genes provide the residues; the full variable domain reads: DGGITQSPKYLFRKEGQNVTLSCEQNLNHDAMYWYRQDPGQGLRLIYYSQIVNDFQKGDIAEGYSVSREKKESFPLTVTSAQKNPTAFYLCATHDRWTSGPVSSNEQFFGPGTRLTVL.